One T cell receptor (beta chain) is described in this entry. Its antigen remains unknown. The sample originates from a study of cytomegalovirus exposure and HLA in healthy donors. Study-wide points: Rarity marked most TCR sequences, yet some public TCRs occurred in many donors. Among donors in an Asian-associated ancestry cluster, a later analysis reportedly found fewer N-insertions than the roughly 610-donor mean.

Use of 60 Vbeta and 13 Jbeta primers characterized the PCR. Assay: immunoSEQ multiplex PCR; the TCRdb copy retains only in-frame clones and omits some. In the table there are 120,000 or so clones, around 66% of which are singletons. The sequence derives from a woman aged 40 to 55 in good health and CMV-seropositive. The material sequenced was PBMCs.

The CDR3, as DNA: TGTGCCAGCAGTGGCGGGACAGGGGGCTCTGGAAACACCATATATTTT. Its protein product is CASSGGTGGSGNTIYF. The V call is TRBV28, the J call TRBJ1-3, with 11 bases that match TRBD1. The CDR3 length is 16 residues. The ends lost 5 bases at V and 0 bases at J; junction bases unmatched: 3. Germline V lookup: CDR1 MDHEN, CDR2 SYDVKM.